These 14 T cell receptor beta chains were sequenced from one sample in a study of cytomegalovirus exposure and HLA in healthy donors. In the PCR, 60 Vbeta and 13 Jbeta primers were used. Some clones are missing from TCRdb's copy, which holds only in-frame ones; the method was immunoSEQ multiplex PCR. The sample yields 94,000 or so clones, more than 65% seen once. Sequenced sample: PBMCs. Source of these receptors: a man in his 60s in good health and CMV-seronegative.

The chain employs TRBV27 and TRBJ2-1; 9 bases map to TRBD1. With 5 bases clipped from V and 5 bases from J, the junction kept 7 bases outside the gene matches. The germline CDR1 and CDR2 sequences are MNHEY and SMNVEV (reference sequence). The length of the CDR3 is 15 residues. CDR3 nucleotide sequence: TGTGCCAGCAGTCCCGGGACAGGGATCAACAATGAGCAGTTCTTC. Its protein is CASSPGTGINNEQFF.

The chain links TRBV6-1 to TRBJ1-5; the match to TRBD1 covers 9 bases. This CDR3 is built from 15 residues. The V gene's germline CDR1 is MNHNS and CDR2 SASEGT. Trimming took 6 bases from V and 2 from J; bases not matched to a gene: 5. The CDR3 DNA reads TGTGCCAGCAGCTTGGACAGGGGTGGCAATCAGCCCCAGCATTTT. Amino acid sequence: CASSLDRGGNQPQHF.

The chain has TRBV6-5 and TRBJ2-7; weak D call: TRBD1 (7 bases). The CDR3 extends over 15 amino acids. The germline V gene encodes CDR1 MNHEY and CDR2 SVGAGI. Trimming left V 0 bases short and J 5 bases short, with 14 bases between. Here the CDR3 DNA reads TGTGCCAGCAGTTACTCGTTGGGCAGGGGGGACGAGCAGTACTTC. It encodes CASSYSLGRGDEQYF.

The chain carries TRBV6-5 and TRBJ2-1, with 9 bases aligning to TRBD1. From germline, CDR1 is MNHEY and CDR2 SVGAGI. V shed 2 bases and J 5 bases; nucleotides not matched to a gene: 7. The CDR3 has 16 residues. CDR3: CASSYPRQGGNNEQFF. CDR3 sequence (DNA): TGTGCCAGCAGTTACCCTAGACAGGGGGGGAACAATGAGCAGTTCTTC.

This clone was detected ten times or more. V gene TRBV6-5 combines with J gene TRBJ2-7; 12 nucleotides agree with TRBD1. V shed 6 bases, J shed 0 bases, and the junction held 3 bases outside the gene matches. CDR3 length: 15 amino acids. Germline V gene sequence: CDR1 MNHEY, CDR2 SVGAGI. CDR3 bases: TGTGCCAGCAGGGGACAGGGGGCTGGCTCCTACGAGCAGTACTTC. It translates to CASRGQGAGSYEQYF.

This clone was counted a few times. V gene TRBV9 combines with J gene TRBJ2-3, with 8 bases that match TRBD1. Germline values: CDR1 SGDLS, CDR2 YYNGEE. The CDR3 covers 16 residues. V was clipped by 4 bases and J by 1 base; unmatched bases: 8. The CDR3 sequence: CASSPRAGQGTDTQYF. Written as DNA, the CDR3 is TGTGCCAGCAGCCCCCGTGCGGGACAGGGCACAGATACGCAGTATTTT.

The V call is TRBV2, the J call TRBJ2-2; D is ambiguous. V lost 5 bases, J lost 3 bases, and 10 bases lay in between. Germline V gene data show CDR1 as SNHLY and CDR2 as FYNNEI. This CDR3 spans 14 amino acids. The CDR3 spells CASSPELDTGELFF. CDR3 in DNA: TGTGCCAGCAGTCCTGAGCTTGACACCGGGGAGCTGTTTTTT.

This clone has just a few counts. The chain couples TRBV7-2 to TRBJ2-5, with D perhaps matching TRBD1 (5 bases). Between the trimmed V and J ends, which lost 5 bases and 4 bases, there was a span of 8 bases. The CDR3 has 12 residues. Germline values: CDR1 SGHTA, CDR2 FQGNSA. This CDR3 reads CASSPQGETQYF. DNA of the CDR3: TGTGCCAGCAGCCCCCAGGGAGAGACCCAGTACTTC.

The CDR3, as DNA: TGTGCCAGCAGCTTAGAACGGGGGGCCTACGAGCAGTACTTC. This codes for CASSLERGAYEQYF. V usage is TRBV11-2 and J usage is TRBJ2-7, with 7 nucleotides matching TRBD2. Germline V CDR1 and CDR2: SGHAT, FQNNGV. V dropped 0 bases and J dropped 2; count of bases not matched to a gene: 1. This CDR3 comprises 14 residues.

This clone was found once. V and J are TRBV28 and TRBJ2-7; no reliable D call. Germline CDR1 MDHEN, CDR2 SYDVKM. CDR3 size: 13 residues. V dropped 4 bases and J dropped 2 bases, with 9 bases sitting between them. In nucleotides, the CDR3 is TGTGCCAGCAGTTCGACTCTACCCTACGAGCAGTACTTC. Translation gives CASSSTLPYEQYF.

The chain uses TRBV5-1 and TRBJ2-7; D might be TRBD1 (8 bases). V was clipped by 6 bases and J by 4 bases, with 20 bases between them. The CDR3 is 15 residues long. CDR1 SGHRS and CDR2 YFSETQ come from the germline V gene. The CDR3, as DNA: TGCGCCAGCACCTCAGGGGGCGCCGGGAGGTACGAGCAGTACTTC. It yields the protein CASTSGGAGRYEQYF.

CDR3: CASRHNGLNSNQPQHF. CDR3 in DNA: TGTGCCAGCAGACACAACGGACTTAATAGCAATCAGCCCCAGCATTTT. V is TRBV6-6 and J is TRBJ1-5; no definite D call. V lost 6 bases to trimming and J lost 0 bases, with 15 bases between them. The germline CDR1 and CDR2 sequences are MNHNY and SVGAGI (reference sequence). The CDR3 spans 16 residues.

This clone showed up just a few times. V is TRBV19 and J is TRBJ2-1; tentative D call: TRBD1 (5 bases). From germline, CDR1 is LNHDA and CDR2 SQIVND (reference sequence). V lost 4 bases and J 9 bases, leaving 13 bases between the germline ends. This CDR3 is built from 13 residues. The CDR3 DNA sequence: TGTGCCAGTAGTACTGGGTGGGGCGGTGAGCAGTTCTTC. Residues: CASSTGWGGEQFF. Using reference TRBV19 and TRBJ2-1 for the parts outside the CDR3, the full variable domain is DGGITQSPKYLFRKEGQNVTLSCEQNLNHDAMYWYRQDPGQGLRLIYYSQIVNDFQKGDIAEGYSVSREKKESFPLTVTSAQKNPTAFYLCASSTGWGGEQFFGPGTRLTVL.

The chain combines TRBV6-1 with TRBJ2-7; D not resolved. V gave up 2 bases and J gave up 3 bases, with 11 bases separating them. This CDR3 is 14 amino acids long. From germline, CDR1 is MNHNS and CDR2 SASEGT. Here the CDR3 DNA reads TGTGCCAGCAGTGAACTGGGCTTAAACTACGAGCAGTACTTC. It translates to CASSELGLNYEQYF.